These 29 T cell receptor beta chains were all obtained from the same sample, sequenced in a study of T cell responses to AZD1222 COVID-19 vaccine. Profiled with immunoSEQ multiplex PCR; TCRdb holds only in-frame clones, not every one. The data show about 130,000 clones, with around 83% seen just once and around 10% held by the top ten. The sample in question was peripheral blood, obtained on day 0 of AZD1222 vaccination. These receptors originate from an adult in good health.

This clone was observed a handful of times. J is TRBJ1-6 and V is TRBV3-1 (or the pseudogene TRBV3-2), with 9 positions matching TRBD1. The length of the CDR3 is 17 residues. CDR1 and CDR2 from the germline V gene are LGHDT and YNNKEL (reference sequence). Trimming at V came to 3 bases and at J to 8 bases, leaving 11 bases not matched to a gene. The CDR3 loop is CASSHEQGAHPYSPLHF. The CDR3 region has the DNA TGTGCCAGCAGCCATGAACAGGGGGCCCATCCCTATTCACCCCTCCACTTT.

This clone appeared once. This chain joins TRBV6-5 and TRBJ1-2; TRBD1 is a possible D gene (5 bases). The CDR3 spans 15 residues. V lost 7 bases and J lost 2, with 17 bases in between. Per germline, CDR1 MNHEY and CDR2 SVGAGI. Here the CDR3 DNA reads TGTGCCAGCACCACCTTGGGACTGATCAACTATGGCTACACCTTC. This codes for CASTTLGLINYGYTF.

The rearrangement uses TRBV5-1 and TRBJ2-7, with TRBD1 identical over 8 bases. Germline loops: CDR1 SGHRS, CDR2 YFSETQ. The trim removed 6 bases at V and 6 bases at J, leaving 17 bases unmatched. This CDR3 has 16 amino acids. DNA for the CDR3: TGCGCCAGCAATTTATTTGGTATTGGGGGGACAGGCGAGCAGTACTTC. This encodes CASNLFGIGGTGEQYF.

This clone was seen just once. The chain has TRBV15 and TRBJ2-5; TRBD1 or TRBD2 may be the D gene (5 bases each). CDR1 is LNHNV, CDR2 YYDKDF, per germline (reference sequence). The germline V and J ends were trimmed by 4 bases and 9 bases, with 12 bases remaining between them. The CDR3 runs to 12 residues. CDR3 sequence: CATSTRELPQYF. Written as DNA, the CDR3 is TGTGCCACCAGCACCAGGGAGTTGCCCCAGTACTTC.

The CDR3 coding sequence is TGCAGTGCTAGCACGGAGACCCAGTACTTC. It yields the protein CSASTETQYF. The chain couples TRBV20-1 to TRBJ2-5; D is uncertain. This CDR3 spans 10 amino acids. V was shortened by 3 bases and J by 5 bases, with 4 bases between the two germline ends. Germline V gene data show CDR1 as DFQATT and CDR2 as SNEGSKA (reference sequence).

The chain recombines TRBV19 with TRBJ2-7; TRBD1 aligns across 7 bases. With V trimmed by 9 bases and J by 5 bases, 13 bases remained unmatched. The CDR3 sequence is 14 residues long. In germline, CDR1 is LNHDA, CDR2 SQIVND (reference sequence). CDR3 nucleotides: TGTGCCAGAAAGGACAGGTGGGGTTACAACGAGCAGTACTTC. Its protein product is CARKDRWGYNEQYF.

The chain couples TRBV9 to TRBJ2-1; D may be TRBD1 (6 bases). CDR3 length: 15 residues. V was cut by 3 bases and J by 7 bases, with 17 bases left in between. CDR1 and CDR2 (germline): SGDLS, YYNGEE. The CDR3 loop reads CASSATSGTLNEQFF. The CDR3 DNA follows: TGTGCCAGCAGCGCAACCTCCGGGACACTTAATGAGCAGTTCTTC. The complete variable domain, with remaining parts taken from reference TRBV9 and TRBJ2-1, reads DSGVTQTPKHLITATGQRVTLRCSPRSGDLSVYWYQQSLDQGLQFLIQYYNGEERAKGNILERFSAQQFPDLHSELNLSSLELGDSALYFCASSATSGTLNEQFFGPGTRLTVL.

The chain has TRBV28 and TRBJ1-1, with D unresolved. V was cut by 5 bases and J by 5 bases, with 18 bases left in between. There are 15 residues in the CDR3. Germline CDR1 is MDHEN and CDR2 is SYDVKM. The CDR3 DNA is TGTGCCAGCAGTCAAACGATGGCAGGTATAACTGAAGCTTTCTTT. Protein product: CASSQTMAGITEAFF.

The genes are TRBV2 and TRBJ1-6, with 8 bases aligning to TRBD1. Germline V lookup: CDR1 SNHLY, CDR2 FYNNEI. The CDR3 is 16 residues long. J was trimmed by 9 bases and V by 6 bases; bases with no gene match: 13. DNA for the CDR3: TGTGCCAGCAGCTTAGTTCTCAGGGGGCGCGGTTCACCCCTCCACTTT. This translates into CASSLVLRGRGSPLHF.

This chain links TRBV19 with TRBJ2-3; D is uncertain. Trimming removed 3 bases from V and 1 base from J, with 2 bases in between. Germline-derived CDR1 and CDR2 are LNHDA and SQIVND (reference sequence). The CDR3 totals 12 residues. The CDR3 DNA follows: TGTGCCAGTAGTATGGGCACAGATACGCAGTATTTT. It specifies CASSMGTDTQYF.

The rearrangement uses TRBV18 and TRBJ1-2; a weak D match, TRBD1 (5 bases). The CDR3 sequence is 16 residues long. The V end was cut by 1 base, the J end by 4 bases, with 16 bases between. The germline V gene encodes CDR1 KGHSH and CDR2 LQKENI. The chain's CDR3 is CASSPQPLSGLYGYTF. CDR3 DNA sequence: TGTGCCAGCTCACCACAGCCCCTTTCAGGGCTCTATGGCTACACCTTC.

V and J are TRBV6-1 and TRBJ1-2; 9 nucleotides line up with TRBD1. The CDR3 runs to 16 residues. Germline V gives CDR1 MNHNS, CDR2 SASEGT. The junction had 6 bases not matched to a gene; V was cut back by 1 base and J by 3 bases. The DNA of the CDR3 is TGTGCCAGCAGTGAAGAAATCGGGACAGGGCACTATGGCTACACCTTC. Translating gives CASSEEIGTGHYGYTF.

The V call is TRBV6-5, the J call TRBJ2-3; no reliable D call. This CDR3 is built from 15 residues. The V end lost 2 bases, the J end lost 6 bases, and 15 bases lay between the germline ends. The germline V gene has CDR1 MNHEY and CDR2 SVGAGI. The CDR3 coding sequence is TGTGCCAGCAGTTACCGGGTCCTAAGGCGGGATACGCAGTATTTT. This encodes CASSYRVLRRDTQYF.

The CDR3 DNA reads as TGTGCCACCAGCAGAGTGGTTCAAGGGGGAGGCGAAGCTTTCTTT. Translation: CATSRVVQGGGEAFF. The V and J genes are TRBV15 and TRBJ1-1, with a possible D match to TRBD1 (6 bases). Germline CDR1 LNHNV, CDR2 YYDKDF (reference sequence). CDR3 size: 15 residues. The V end was cut by 1 base, the J end by 8 bases, with 17 bases between.

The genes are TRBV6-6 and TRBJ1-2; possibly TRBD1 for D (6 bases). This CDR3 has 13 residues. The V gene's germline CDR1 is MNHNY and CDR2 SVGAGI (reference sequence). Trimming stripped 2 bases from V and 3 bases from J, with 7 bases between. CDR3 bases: TGTGCCAGCAGTTACAGGACAGACTATGGCTACACCTTC. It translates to CASSYRTDYGYTF.

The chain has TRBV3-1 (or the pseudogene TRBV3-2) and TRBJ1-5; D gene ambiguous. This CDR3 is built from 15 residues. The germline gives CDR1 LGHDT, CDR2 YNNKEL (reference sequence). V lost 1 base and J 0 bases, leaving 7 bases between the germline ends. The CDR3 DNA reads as TGTGCCAGCAGCCAAGGAGGCCCTAGCAATCAGCCCCAGCATTTT. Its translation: CASSQGGPSNQPQHF.

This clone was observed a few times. DNA of the CDR3: TGTGCCAGCAGCTTAGCGCTTACCGGGGAGCTGTTTTTT. It is translated as CASSLALTGELFF. The chain is built from TRBV7-6 and TRBJ2-2; D not resolved. CDR3 size: 13 residues. V was clipped by 0 bases and J by 5 bases, with 4 bases between them. Germline-derived CDR1 and CDR2 are SGHVS and FNYEAQ.

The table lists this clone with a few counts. The DNA for the CDR3 is TGTGCCAGCAGCTTGTCGGACAGCTATGGCTACACCTTC. This codes for CASSLSDSYGYTF. This rearrangement joins TRBV5-8 to TRBJ1-2, with D tentatively TRBD1 (6 bases). This CDR3 is built from 13 residues. The V gene's germline CDR1 is SGHTS and CDR2 YDEGEE. V lost 1 base and J lost 4, with 8 bases in between.

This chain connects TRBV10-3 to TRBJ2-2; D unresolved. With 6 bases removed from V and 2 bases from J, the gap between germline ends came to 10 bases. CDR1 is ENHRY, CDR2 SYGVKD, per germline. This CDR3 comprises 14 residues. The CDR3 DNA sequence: TGTGCCATCAGGGTAACAAGCAACACCGGGGAGCTGTTTTTT. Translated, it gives CAIRVTSNTGELFF.

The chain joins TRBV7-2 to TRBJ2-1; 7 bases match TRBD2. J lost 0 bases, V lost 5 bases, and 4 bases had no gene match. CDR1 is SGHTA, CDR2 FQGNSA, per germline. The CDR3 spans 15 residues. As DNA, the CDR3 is TGTGCCAGCAGCGGCGGGAGAGGCTCCTACAATGAGCAGTTCTTC. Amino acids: CASSGGRGSYNEQFF.

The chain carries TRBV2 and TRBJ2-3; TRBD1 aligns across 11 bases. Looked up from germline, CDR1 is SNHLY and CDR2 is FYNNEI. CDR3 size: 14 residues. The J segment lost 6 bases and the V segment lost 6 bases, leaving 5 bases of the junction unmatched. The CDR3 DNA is TGTGCCAGCAGCCGGGACAGGGGGTCTGATACGCAGTATTTT. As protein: CASSRDRGSDTQYF. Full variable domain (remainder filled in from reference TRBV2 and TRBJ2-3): EPEVTQTPSHQVTQMGQEVILRCVPISNHLYFYWYRQILGQKVEFLVSFYNNEISEKSEIFDDQFSVERPDGSNFTLKIRSTKLEDSAMYFCASSRDRGSDTQYFGPGTRLTVL.

Here the CDR3 DNA reads TGTGCCTGGGGGTTTTGGGGGAGGGCCACTGAAGCTTTCTTT. It translates to CAWGFWGRATEAFF. This chain links TRBV30 with TRBJ1-1; a possible D gene is TRBD1 (5 bases). The CDR3 consists of 14 residues. In germline, CDR1 is GTSNPN, CDR2 SVGIG (reference sequence). The V and J ends lost 5 bases and 4 bases respectively, with 17 bases between them.

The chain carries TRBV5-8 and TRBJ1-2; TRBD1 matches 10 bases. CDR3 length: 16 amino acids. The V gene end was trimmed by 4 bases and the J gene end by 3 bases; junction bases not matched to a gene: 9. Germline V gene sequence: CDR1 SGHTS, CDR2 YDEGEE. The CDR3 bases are TGTGCCAGCAGCCCCAGCCCAGGACAGGGGGACTATGGCTACACCTTC. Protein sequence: CASSPSPGQGDYGYTF. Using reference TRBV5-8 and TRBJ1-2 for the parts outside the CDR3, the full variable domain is EAGVTQSPTHLIKTRGQQATLRCSPISGHTSVYWYQQALGLGLQFLLWYDEGEERNRGNFPPRFSGRQFPNYSSELNVNALELEDSALYLCASSPSPGQGDYGYTFGSGTRLTVV.

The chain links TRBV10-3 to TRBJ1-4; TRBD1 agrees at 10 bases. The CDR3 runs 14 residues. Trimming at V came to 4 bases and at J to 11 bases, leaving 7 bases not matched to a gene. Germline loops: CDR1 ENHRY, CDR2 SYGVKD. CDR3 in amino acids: CAISAGTGDEKLFF. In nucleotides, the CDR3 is TGTGCCATCAGTGCCGGGACAGGGGACGAGAAACTGTTTTTT.

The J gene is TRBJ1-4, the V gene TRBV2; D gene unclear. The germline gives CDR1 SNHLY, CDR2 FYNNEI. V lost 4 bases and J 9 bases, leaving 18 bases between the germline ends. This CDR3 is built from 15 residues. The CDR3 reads CASSVGTAGSQKLFF. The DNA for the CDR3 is TGTGCCAGCAGTGTGGGTACAGCCGGGAGCCAAAAACTGTTTTTT. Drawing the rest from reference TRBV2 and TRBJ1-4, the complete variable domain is EPEVTQTPSHQVTQMGQEVILRCVPISNHLYFYWYRQILGQKVEFLVSFYNNEISEKSEIFDDQFSVERPDGSNFTLKIRSTKLEDSAMYFCASSVGTAGSQKLFFGSGTQLSVL.

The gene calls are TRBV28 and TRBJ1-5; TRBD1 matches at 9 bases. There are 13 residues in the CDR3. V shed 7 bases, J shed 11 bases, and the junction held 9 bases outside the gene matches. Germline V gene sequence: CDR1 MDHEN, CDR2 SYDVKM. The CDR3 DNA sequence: TGTGCCAGCACCTTGGCCCGGGACAGGGCCCAGCATTTT. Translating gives CASTLARDRAQHF.

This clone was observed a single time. Here the CDR3 DNA reads TGTGCCAGCAGCTTAGTATCCAGCGGGGCTGGCGAGCAGTACTTC. It specifies CASSLVSSGAGEQYF. The chain uses TRBV7-6 and TRBJ2-7; TRBD2 agrees at 7 bases. The junction had 9 bases not matched to a gene; V was cut back by 1 base and J by 6 bases. CDR1 and CDR2 (germline): SGHVS, FNYEAQ. This CDR3 is built from 15 residues.

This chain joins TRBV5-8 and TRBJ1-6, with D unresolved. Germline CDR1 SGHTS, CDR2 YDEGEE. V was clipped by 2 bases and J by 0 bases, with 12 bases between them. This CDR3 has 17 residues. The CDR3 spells CASSFFAGSSYNSPLHF. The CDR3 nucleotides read TGTGCCAGCAGCTTCTTCGCAGGTAGCTCCTATAATTCACCCCTCCACTTT. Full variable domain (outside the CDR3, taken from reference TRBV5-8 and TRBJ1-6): EAGVTQSPTHLIKTRGQQATLRCSPISGHTSVYWYQQALGLGLQFLLWYDEGEERNRGNFPPRFSGRQFPNYSSELNVNALELEDSALYLCASSFFAGSSYNSPLHFGNGTRLTVT.

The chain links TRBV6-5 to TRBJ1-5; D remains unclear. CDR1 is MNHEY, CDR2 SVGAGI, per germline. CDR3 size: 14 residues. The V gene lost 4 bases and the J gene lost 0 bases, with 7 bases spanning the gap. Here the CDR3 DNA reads TGTGCCAGCAGTTCCGGTAGTAGCAATCAGCCCCAGCATTTT. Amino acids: CASSSGSSNQPQHF.